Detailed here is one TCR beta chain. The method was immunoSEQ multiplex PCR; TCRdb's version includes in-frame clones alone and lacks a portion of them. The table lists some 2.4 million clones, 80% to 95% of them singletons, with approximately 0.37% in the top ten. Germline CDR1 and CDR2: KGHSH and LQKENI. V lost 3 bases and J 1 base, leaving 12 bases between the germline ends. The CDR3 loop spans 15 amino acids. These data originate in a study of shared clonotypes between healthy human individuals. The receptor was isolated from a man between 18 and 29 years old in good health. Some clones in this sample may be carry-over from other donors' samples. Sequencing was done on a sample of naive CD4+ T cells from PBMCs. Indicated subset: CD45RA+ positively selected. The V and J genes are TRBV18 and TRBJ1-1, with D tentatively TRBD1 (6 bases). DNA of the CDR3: TGTGCCAGCTCACCTCCCGGGACACAGAACACTGAAGCTTTCTTT. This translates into CASSPPGTQNTEAFF.